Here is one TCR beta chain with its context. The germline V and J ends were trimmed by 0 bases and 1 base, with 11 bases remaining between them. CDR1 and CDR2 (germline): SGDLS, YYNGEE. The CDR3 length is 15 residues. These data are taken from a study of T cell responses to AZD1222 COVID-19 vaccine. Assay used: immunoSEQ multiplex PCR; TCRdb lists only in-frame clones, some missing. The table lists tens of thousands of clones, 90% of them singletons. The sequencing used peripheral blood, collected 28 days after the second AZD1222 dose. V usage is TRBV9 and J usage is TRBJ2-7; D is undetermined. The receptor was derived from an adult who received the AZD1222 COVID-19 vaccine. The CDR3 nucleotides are TGTGCCAGCAGCGTAGGTCGAACGAGTTCCTACGAGCAGTACTTC. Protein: CASSVGRTSSYEQYF.